The rows below give T cell receptor beta chains drawn from one sample of a study of control samples from healthy donors and cancer patients. Sequencing was performed with immunoSEQ multiplex PCR; in TCRdb, only in-frame clones are kept and a portion is missing. The sample includes 61,000 or so clones, around 91% seen only once; the top ten take roughly 5.6%. The sequenced sample was PBMCs. The receptors derive from a man aged 60-69 years with colorectal cancer. Each CDR3 is given with its conserved first and last residue. A clone size is listed for some rows: how often the clone was seen (once, few, many), or a class if it is expanded.

clone size | J gene | V gene | CDR3 protein
once | TRBJ2-1 | TRBV5-1 | CASSFIQGSNEQFF
. | TRBJ2-1 | TRBV2 | CASSRSTGGNEQFF
. | TRBJ2-3 | TRBV6-5 | CASSLYTDTQYF
. | TRBJ1-1 | TRBV10-3 | CAISGRGTDGEAFF
once | TRBJ2-3 | TRBV9 | CASSVAPGHSTDTQYF
. | TRBJ2-1 | TRBV7-9 | CASSHPHVENEQFF
. | TRBJ1-2 | TRBV14 | CASSQEMGVGGYTF
. | TRBJ2-7 | TRBV4-2 | CASSQDDGPSSYEQYF
. | TRBJ2-1 | TRBV19 | CASSRLAGGYNEQFF
. | TRBJ1-1 | TRBV5-1 | CASSGGQGNTEAFF
. | TRBJ2-1 | TRBV19 | CASSIELGSGFSYNEQFF
. | TRBJ1-6 | TRBV7-6 | CASSLARAYNSPLHF
. | TRBJ2-1 | TRBV5-4 | CASSAENYYNEQFF
. | TRBJ2-2 | TRBV11-3 | CASSSQTGPNTGELFF
. | TRBJ1-2 | TRBV11-2 | CASSSDRGRRLVGYTF
few | TRBJ2-2 | TRBV5-5 | CASSLDPGYNTGELFF
few | TRBJ2-7 | TRBV20-1 | CSALGSYEQYF
. | TRBJ2-7 | TRBV19 | CASSIGPVGTGVYEQYF
. | TRBJ2-7 | TRBV28 | CASSPGTIYEQYF
. | TRBJ2-5 | TRBV3-1/TRBV3-2 | CASSQDPLAGGGETQYF
. | TRBJ1-1 | TRBV7-8 | CASSLVRAEAFF
. | TRBJ2-5 | TRBV3-1/TRBV3-2 | CASSPGAGLLTQYF